This T cell receptor (beta chain) derives from a study of cytomegalovirus exposure and HLA in healthy donors. Overall study results and limits: Apparent HLA restriction characterized most CMV-associated TCR beta chains in a later analysis.

Use of 60 Vbeta and 13 Jbeta primers characterized the PCR. Libraries were prepared by immunoSEQ multiplex PCR; TCRdb keeps only in-frame clonotypes and omits some of them. The sample totals 200,000 to 250,000 clones. Per germline, CDR1 SGHRS and CDR2 YFSETQ. The CDR3 is 15 amino acids. V lost 5 bases and J lost 4; bases outside the gene matches: 7. About this clone: Antigen specificity is unknown.

The receptor was derived from a woman aged 30 to 39 in good health and CMV-seropositive. This chain joins TRBV5-1 and TRBJ2-5, with 11 bases identical to TRBD2. The source material was PBMCs. The CDR3 region has the DNA TGCGCCAGCAGGATCTCCGGGACTAGCGGAGAGACCCAGTACTTC. As protein: CASRISGTSGETQYF.